The rows below give T cell receptor beta chains drawn from one sample of a study of OX40 agonist ivuxolimab in advanced cancers. Repertoires were generated with immunoSEQ multiplex PCR, while TCRdb's copy carries only in-frame clones and drops some. The sample lists 90,000 to 95,000 clones, less than 90% occurring once. Sequences were derived from CD4+ or CD8+ T cells sorted from blood, sampled in a trial of the OX40 agonist ivuxolimab. All receptors derive from an adult with an advanced solid tumor such as melanoma, head and neck, liver or kidney cancer. Both conserved end residues are trimmed from each CDR3. Each record gives: V gene, J gene, CDR3 protein.

>TRBV4-1|TRBJ1-2
ASSQAHLTGLNYGYT
>TRBV2|TRBJ2-6
ASSRGPYSGANVLT
>TRBV6-6|TRBJ1-1
ASSYSTGYGTEAF
>TRBV27|TRBJ1-5
ASSLGGRGSPQH
>TRBV5-1|TRBJ2-2
ASARPLNTGELF
>TRBV29-1|TRBJ2-2
SVGQGATGELF
>TRBV9|TRBJ2-3
ASSVGGARGTDTQY
>TRBV29-1|TRBJ2-2
SVGSGMNTGELF
>TRBV20-1|TRBJ1-2
SATAEGYT
>TRBV7-8|TRBJ2-3
ASSLRSDTDTQY
>TRBV12-2|TRBJ2-7
AIGDGGPLGEQY
>TRBV11-1|TRBJ2-6
ASSSLVGAEGANVLT
>TRBV4-1|TRBJ1-3
ASSHSITGSGNTIY
>TRBV11-3|TRBJ2-6
ASSLGESSGANVLT
>TRBV5-1|TRBJ2-5
ASSLGRGTEETQY
>TRBV10-2|TRBJ1-3
ASIRGQEPGNTIY
>TRBV2|TRBJ1-5
ASSTGEPQH
>TRBV10-3|TRBJ1-1
AISERIVNTEAF
>TRBV6-1|TRBJ1-1
ASSLEGMNTEAF
>TRBV28|TRBJ1-6
ASSLGGANNSPLH
>TRBV18|TRBJ2-2
ASSQSDRANTGELF
>TRBV28|TRBJ1-5
ASSLDNSNQPQH
>TRBV7-9|TRBJ1-1
ASSFPRGGGNTEAF
>TRBV6-6|TRBJ1-2
ASSLRDRTTYGYT
>TRBV15|TRBJ2-5
ATSFGLQETQY
>TRBV5-1|TRBJ1-5
ASSLDGGSNQPQH